A single sample is the source of the 23 T cell receptor beta chains below, sequenced in a study. From the RT-PCR reads, TCRdb called clonotypes with MiXCR, one entry per CDR3 protein. The sample gives 650,000 to 800,000 distinct CDR3 sequences, more than 13% of which show up once; 3.6% is in the top ten. Sequences were obtained from memory CD4+ T cells from blood. The receptor source for this set is a female donor in good health, serving as a healthy control.

This chain uses TRBV10-3 with TRBJ2-1; D is undetermined. Germline V gene lookup returns CDR1 ENHRY and CDR2 SYGVKD. Trimming took 6 bases from V and 6 from J, leaving 6 bases between them. This CDR3 comprises 11 residues. The chain's CDR3 is CAIRKSNEQFF. CDR3 DNA sequence: TGTGCCATCAGGAAATCCAATGAGCAGTTCTTC.

This clonotype was counted a few times. V is TRBV11-2 and J is TRBJ1-1; D not resolved. CDR1 and CDR2 (germline): SGHAT, FQNNGV. This CDR3 has 14 residues. Trimming cost V 0 bases and J 2 bases, with 7 bases left between them. Here the CDR3 reads CASSLDRRNTEAFF. CDR3 DNA sequence: TGTGCCAGCAGCTTAGACAGACGAAACACTGAAGCTTTCTTT.

This chain uses TRBV12-3 or TRBV12-4 with TRBJ1-2; 11 bases are shared with TRBD1. The junction had 6 bases not matched to a gene; V was cut back by 6 bases and J by 6 bases. This CDR3 spans 14 amino acids. CDR3 amino acids: CASRGTGGTHGYTF. The CDR3 DNA reads TGTGCCAGCAGGGGGACAGGGGGAACCCATGGCTACACCTTC.

The rearrangement uses TRBV5-1 and TRBJ1-1, with 9 bases lining up with TRBD1. This CDR3 contains 14 residues. Germline V gene data show CDR1 as SGHRS and CDR2 as YFSETQ. With V trimmed by 4 bases and J by 1 base, 2 bases remained unmatched. This CDR3 is CASSTQGANTEAFF. CDR3 nucleotides: TGCGCCAGCAGCACACAGGGGGCGAACACTGAAGCTTTCTTT.

This clonotype came up many times. The chain uses TRBV7-3 and TRBJ2-5, with 13 bases identical to TRBD2. Germline CDR1 and CDR2: SGHTA and FQGTGA. The CDR3 covers 18 residues. Trimming at V came to 3 bases and at J to 5 bases, leaving 12 bases not matched to a gene. CDR3 nucleotide sequence: TGTGCCAGCAGCTTGCTCCGACTAGCGGGGGGCGGTAGGGAGACCCAGTACTTC. Protein product: CASSLLRLAGGGRETQYF.

The CDR3 reads CSARALGGPGETQYF. The CDR3 DNA sequence: TGCAGTGCTAGAGCGCTGGGGGGTCCGGGAGAGACCCAGTACTTC. V and J are TRBV20-1 and TRBJ2-5; possible D gene TRBD2, 6 bases. The germline CDR1 and CDR2 sequences are DFQATT and SNEGSKA (reference sequence). V lost 1 base, J lost 4 bases, and 16 bases lay in between. There are 15 residues in the CDR3.

In this sample, this clonotype turned up many times. The V call is TRBV3-1, the J call TRBJ2-7, with D unclear. The CDR3 is made up of 12 amino acids. Deletions cut 1 base from V and 6 bases from J, with 7 bases between. Germline CDR1 is LGHDT and CDR2 is YNNKEL (reference sequence). Here the CDR3 DNA reads TGTGCCAGCAGCCAAGGTACGAGCGAGCAGTACTTC. Its protein product is CASSQGTSEQYF.

This clonotype was recorded a few times. The chain couples TRBV7-2 to TRBJ2-3; TRBD2 agrees at 9 bases. V was pared by 3 bases and J by 2 bases, with 6 bases of the junction left unmatched. CDR3 length: 16 amino acids. Per the germline V gene, CDR1 is SGHTA and CDR2 is FQGNSA. The CDR3 bases are TGTGCCAGCAGCTTCAGCGGGGGGACACTCACAGATACGCAGTATTTT. It codes for CASSFSGGTLTDTQYF.

Ten or more counts support this clonotype. An end of the junction differs from the germline gene, which may be a read error. The chain has TRBV7-9 and TRBJ1-2, with 9 bases lining up with TRBD1. This CDR3 spans 12 amino acids. Germline lookup yields CDR1 SEHNR and CDR2 FQNEAQ (reference sequence). CDR3 nucleotide sequence: TGTGCCAGCAGCTCCATACTGGGACAGGGACCCTTC. This codes for CASSSILGQGPF.

This rearrangement joins TRBV6-5 to TRBJ1-5; D is undetermined. Germline values: CDR1 MNHEY, CDR2 SVGAGI. V lost 2 bases and J 3 bases, leaving 5 bases between the germline ends. CDR3 length: 13 residues. This CDR3 reads CASSYEPNQPQHF. CDR3 bases: TGTGCCAGCAGTTACGAACCCAATCAGCCCCAGCATTTT.

The V and J genes are TRBV6-6 and TRBJ2-1; 7 positions agree with TRBD2. This CDR3 spans 16 amino acids. Germline assignment: CDR1 MNHNY and CDR2 SVGAGI (reference sequence). V shed 10 bases, J shed 4 bases, and the junction held 16 bases outside the gene matches. CDR3 nucleotides: TGTGCCACCTCCCCTTCTGGCGGGAGTGTTTACAATGAGCAGTTCTTC. It encodes CATSPSGGSVYNEQFF.

V and J are TRBV6-1 and TRBJ2-3; 12 bases agree with TRBD2. Germline V lookup: CDR1 MNHNS, CDR2 SASEGT. J gave up 1 base and V 7 bases, and 6 bases lay outside the gene matches. The CDR3 spans 16 residues. The CDR3 sequence is CASTRLAGVGTDTQYF. CDR3 in DNA: TGTGCCAGCACCAGACTAGCGGGAGTAGGCACAGATACGCAGTATTTT.

This clonotype turned up a few times. CDR3: CASTTLLTITGANVLTF. The CDR3 DNA follows: TGTGCCAGCACCACCTTACTTACCATCACTGGGGCCAACGTCCTGACTTTC. The V call is TRBV4-2, the J call TRBJ2-6; no reliable D call. The ends were cut back, 7 bases at V and 2 bases at J, with 18 bases in the middle. This CDR3 has 17 amino acids. CDR1 LGHNA and CDR2 YNFKEQ come from the germline V gene.

This clonotype was detected a few times. The chain couples TRBV6-5 to TRBJ2-2, with 14 positions matching TRBD2. V trimming: 6 bases; J trimming: 8 bases; junction bases outside the gene matches: 5. The CDR3 loop spans 15 amino acids. Germline V gene data show CDR1 as MNHEY and CDR2 as SVGAGI. In DNA, the CDR3 is TGTGCCAGCAGCCCCGGGACTAGCGGGAGTGGGGAGCTGTTTTTT. Amino acid sequence: CASSPGTSGSGELFF.

V usage is TRBV6-2 or TRBV6-3 and J usage is TRBJ2-7; 7 bases agree with TRBD1. CDR3 length: 14 residues. The germline gives CDR1 MNHEY, CDR2 SVGEGT. Losses at the gene ends were 6 bases for V and 3 bases for J; bases not matched to a gene: 8. The CDR3 protein is CASRTDRTFYEQYF. In DNA, the CDR3 is TGTGCCAGCAGGACGGACAGGACCTTCTACGAGCAGTACTTC.

This clonotype was seen only a few times. This chain connects TRBV21-1 to TRBJ1-2; the table gives TRBD1 as D, unverified against the DNA. TRBV21-1 is a pseudogene segment. CDR3 length equals 17 residues. The CDR3 loop reads CASSKRFGQGLIDGYTF. The CDR3 DNA reads as TGTGCCAGCAGCAAACGATTCGGACAGGGGTTGATAGATGGCTACACCTTC.

This chain uses TRBV7-8 with TRBJ1-2; possible D gene TRBD1, 6 bases. Deletions cut 5 bases from V and 4 bases from J, with 14 bases between. In germline, CDR1 is SGHVS, CDR2 FQNEAQ. This CDR3 spans 14 amino acids. The CDR3 is CASSHTDSFYGYTF. DNA of the CDR3: TGTGCCAGCAGCCACACGGACAGTTTCTATGGCTACACCTTC.

This clonotype was counted many times. The CDR3 DNA reads TGTGCCAGCCGGGTATCCGCGGGAGATTCCTACGAGCAGTACTTC. Translation: CASRVSAGDSYEQYF. J is TRBJ2-7 and V is TRBV5-5, with 7 bases aligning to TRBD2. Trimming cost V 7 bases and J 1 base; bases outside gene matches: 11. Germline V gene sequence: CDR1 SGHKS, CDR2 YYEKEE (reference sequence). CDR3 length: 15 amino acids. The complete variable domain, with remaining parts taken from reference TRBV5-5 and TRBJ2-7, reads DAGVTQSPTHLIKTRGQQVTLRCSPISGHKSVSWYQQVLGQGPQFIFQYYEKEERGRGNFPDRFSARQFPNYSSELNVNALLLGDSALYLCASRVSAGDSYEQYFGPGTRLTVT.

Here the CDR3 DNA reads TGTGCCAGCTCACCACCAAAGGGGGACACTGAAGCTTTCTTT. Its translation: CASSPPKGDTEAFF. V and J are TRBV18 and TRBJ1-1; possible D gene TRBD1, 6 bases. The CDR3 consists of 14 residues. The V end was cut by 0 bases, the J end by 3 bases, with 8 bases between. Germline V gene sequence: CDR1 KGHSH, CDR2 LQKENI.

This clonotype was detected only a few times. The rearrangement uses TRBV5-1 and TRBJ1-1, with D perhaps matching TRBD1 (5 bases). Deletions cut 4 bases from V and 0 bases from J, with 13 bases between. Per germline, CDR1 SGHRS and CDR2 YFSETQ. The CDR3 extends over 15 amino acids. CDR3 loop: CASSPRGVLNTEAFF. The DNA for the CDR3 is TGCGCCAGCAGCCCACGGGGGGTCCTGAACACTGAAGCTTTCTTT. Full variable domain (outside the CDR3, taken from reference TRBV5-1 and TRBJ1-1): KAGVTQTPRYLIKTRGQQVTLSCSPISGHRSVSWYQQTPGQGLQFLFEYFSETQRNKGNFPGRFSGRQFSNSRSEMNVSTLELGDSALYLCASSPRGVLNTEAFFGQGTRLTVV.

The chain recombines TRBV20-1 with TRBJ1-2; D unresolved. The CDR3 loop spans 13 amino acids. The germline gives CDR1 DFQATT, CDR2 SNEGSKA (reference sequence). V shed 3 bases and J shed 4 bases, with 12 bases lying between them. The CDR3 here is CSASPDTGYGYTF. The CDR3 DNA reads TGCAGTGCTAGCCCTGACACCGGCTATGGCTACACCTTC.

J is TRBJ1-5 and V is TRBV6-1, with a weak D call TRBD1 (6 bases). The CDR3 sequence is 15 residues long. V was trimmed by 0 bases and J by 9 bases, leaving 15 bases between them. From germline, CDR1 is MNHNS and CDR2 SASEGT. The DNA of the CDR3 is TGTGCCAGCAGTGAAGCAGGGGGGGAGGGGCGGCCCCAGCATTTT. The encoded protein is CASSEAGGEGRPQHF.

This clonotype was seen more than once but under ten times. CDR3 nucleotide sequence: TGTGCCAGCAAAGGACAGGGGGGTCACGAGCAGTACTTC. Its protein is CASKGQGGHEQYF. This chain links TRBV7-2 with TRBJ2-7; 10 nucleotides match TRBD1. This CDR3 contains 13 residues. The ends lost 7 bases at V and 5 bases at J; junction bases unmatched: 5. The germline gives CDR1 SGHTA, CDR2 FQGNSA.